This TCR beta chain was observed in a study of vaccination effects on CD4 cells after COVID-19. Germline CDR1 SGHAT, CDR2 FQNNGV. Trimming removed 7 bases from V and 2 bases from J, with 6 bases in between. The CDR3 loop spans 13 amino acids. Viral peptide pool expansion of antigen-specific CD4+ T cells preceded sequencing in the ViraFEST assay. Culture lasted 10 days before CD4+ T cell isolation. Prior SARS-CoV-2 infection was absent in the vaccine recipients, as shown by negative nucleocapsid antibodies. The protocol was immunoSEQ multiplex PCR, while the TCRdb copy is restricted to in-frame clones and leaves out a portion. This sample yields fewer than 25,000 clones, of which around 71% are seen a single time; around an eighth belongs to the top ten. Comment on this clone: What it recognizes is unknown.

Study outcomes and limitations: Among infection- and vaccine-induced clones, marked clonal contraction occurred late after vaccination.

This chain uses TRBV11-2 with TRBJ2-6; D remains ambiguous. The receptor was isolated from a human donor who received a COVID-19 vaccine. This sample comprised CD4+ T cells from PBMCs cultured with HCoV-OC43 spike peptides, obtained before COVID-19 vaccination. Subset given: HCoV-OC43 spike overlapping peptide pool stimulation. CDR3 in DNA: TGTGCCAGCACCTACACTGGGGCCAACGTCCTGACTTTC. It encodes CASTYTGANVLTF.